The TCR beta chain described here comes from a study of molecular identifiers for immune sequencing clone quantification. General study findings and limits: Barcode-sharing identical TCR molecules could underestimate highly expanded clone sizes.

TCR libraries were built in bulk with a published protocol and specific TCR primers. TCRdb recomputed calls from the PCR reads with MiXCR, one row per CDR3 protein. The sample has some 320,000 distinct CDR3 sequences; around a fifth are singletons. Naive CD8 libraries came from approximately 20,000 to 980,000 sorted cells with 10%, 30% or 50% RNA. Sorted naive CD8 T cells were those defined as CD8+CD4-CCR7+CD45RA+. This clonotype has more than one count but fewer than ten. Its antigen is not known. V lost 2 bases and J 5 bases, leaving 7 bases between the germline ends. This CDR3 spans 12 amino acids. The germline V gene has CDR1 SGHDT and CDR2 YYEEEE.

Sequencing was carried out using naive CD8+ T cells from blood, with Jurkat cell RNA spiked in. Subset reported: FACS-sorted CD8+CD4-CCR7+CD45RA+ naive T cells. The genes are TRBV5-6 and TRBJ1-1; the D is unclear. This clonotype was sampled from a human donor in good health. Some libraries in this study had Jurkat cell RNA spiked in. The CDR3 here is CASSFSSTEAFF. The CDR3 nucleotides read TGTGCCAGCAGCTTCAGTTCAACTGAAGCTTTCTTT.